This TCR beta chain originates from a study of graft-versus-host responses after intestinal transplantation. Regarding time point: postoperative day 105 after intestinal transplantation (dayNNNN = postoperative day). TCRdb's table, derived via immunoSEQ multiplex PCR, lists solely in-frame clones and lacks some. The repertoire holds over 9,000 clones, with approximately 93% as singletons. This TCR was recovered from a human patient who received an intestinal transplant, so some T cells may come from the graft donor. The source was PBMCs, collected 105 days after intestinal transplantation.

The CDR3 nucleotides read TGTGCCAGCAGTTACTCTATGAGGTCTGTAAGCGGCTACACCTTC. This codes for CASSYSMRSVSGYTF. The rearrangement links TRBV6-5 to TRBJ1-2; unclear D gene. The V gene's germline CDR1 is MNHEY and CDR2 SVGAGI. CDR3 size: 15 residues. Trimming pared 0 bases from V and 8 bases from J, leaving 16 bases between.